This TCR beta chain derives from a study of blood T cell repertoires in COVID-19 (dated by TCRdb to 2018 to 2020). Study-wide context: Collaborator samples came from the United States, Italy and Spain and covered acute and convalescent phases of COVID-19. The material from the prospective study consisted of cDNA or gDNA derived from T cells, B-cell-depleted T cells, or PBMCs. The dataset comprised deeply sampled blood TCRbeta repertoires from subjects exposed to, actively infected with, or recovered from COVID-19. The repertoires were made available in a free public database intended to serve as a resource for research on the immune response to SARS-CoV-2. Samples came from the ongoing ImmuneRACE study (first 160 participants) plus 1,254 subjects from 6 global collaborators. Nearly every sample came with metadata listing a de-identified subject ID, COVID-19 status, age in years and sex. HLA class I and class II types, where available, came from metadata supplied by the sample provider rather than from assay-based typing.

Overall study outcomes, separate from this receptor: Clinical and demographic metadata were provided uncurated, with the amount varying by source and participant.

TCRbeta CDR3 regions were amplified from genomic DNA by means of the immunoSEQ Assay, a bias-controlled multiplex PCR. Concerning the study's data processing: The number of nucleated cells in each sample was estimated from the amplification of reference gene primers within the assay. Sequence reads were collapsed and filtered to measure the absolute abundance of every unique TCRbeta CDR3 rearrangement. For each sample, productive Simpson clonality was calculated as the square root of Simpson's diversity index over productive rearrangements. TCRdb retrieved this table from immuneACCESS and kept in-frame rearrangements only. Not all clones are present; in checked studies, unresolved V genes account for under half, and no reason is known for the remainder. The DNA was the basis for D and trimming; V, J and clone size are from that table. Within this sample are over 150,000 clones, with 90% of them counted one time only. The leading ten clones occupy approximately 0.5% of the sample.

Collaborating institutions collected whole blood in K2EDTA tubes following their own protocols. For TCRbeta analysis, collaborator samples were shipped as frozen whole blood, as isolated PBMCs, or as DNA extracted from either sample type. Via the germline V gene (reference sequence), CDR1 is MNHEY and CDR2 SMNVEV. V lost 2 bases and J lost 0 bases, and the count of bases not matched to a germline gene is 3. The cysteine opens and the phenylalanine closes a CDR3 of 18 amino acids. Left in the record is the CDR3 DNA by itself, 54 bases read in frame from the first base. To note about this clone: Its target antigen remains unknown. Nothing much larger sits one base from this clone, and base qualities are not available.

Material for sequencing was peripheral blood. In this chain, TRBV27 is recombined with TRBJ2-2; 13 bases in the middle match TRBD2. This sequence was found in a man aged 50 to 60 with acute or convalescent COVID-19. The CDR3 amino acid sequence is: CASSLRTSGGTNTGELFF. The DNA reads TGTGCCAGCAGTTTAAGGACTAGCGGGGGAACGAACACCGGGGAGCTGTTTTTT.